This TCR beta chain originates from a study of read filtering for tumor transcriptome and immune sequencing. Study-wide background: Per sample, TCR-region reads ranged about 4 to 11 million by IR-seq, roughly 80 to 1,300 by RNA-seq.

Molecular barcoded adaptors covering alpha/delta and beta/gamma chains were used on 400 to 450 ng RNA. TCRdb used MiXCR to reprocess the reads, holding one entry per CDR3 protein. The sample carries tens of thousands of distinct CDR3 sequences, around 14% recorded once. This CDR3 has 14 amino acids. Trimming pared 8 bases from V and 2 bases from J, leaving 13 bases between. CDR1 and CDR2 from the germline V gene are MNHNY and SVGAGI (reference sequence). This TCR came from a donor at least 40 years old with multiple myeloma. The chain links TRBV6-6 to TRBJ2-1; possible D gene TRBD2, 6 bases. Input material: a population of CD138-negative cells sorted from bone marrow. The CDR3 DNA reads TGTGCCAGCGTCCCTAGCGAAACCTACAATGAGCAGTTCTTC. This sequence encodes CASVPSETYNEQFF.